This entry features one T cell receptor beta chain sequence. What it binds is unknown. The data were taken from a study of T cell responses to AZD1222 COVID-19 vaccine. Findings and caveats of the study: Only a handful of people who got AZD1222 tested seropositive at baseline.

Germline lookup yields CDR1 SNHLY and CDR2 FYNNEI. The CDR3 runs 15 residues. V trimming: 7 bases; J trimming: 5 bases; junction bases outside the gene matches: 5. Assay used: immunoSEQ multiplex PCR; TCRdb lists only in-frame clones, some missing. Altogether 99,000 or so clones are present, around nine tenths being singletons, with the ten largest covering about 3.1%. This specimen was peripheral blood, taken 28 days after the second dose of the MenACWY control vaccine. This sequence originates from an adult who received the MenACWY meningococcal vaccine as a control. The chain links TRBV2 to TRBJ2-2, with 12 bases identical to TRBD2. The CDR3 reads CASILAGGRTGELFF. The CDR3 DNA reads TGTGCCAGCATCCTAGCGGGGGGGCGAACCGGGGAGCTGTTTTTT. Complete variable domain (other parts from reference TRBV2 and TRBJ2-2): EPEVTQTPSHQVTQMGQEVILRCVPISNHLYFYWYRQILGQKVEFLVSFYNNEISEKSEIFDDQFSVERPDGSNFTLKIRSTKLEDSAMYFCASILAGGRTGELFFGEGSRLTVL.